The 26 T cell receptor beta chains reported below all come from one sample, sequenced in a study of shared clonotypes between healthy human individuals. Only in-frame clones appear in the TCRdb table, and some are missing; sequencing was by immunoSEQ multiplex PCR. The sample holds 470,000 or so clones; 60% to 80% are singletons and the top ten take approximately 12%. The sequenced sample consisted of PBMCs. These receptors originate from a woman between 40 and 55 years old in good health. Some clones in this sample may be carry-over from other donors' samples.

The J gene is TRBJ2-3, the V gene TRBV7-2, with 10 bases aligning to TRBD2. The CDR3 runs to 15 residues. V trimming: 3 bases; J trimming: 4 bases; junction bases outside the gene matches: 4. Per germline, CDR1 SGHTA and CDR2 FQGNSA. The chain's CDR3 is CASSFASGGPDTQYF. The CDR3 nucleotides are TGTGCCAGCAGCTTTGCTAGCGGGGGCCCAGATACGCAGTATTTT.

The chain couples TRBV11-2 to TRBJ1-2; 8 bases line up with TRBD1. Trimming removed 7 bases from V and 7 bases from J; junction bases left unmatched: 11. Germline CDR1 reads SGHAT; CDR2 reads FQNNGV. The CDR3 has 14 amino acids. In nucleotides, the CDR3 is TGTGCCAGCACCTTCAATTCTCAGGGGGCTGGCTACACCTTC. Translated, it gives CASTFNSQGAGYTF.

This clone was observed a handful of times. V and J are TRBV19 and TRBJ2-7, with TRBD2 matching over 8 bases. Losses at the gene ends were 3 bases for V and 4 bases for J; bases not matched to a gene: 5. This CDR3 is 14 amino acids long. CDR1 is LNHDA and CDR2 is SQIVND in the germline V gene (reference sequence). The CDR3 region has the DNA TGTGCCAGTAGTATGGCTAGCGGGCCTTACGAGCAGTACTTC. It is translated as CASSMASGPYEQYF.

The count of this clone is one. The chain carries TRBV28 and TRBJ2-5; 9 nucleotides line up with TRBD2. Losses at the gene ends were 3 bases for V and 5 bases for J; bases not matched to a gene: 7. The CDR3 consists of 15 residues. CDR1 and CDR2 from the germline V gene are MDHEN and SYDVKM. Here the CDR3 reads CASSFAGGVGETQYF. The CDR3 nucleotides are TGTGCCAGCAGTTTTGCGGGAGGGGTCGGGGAGACCCAGTACTTC.

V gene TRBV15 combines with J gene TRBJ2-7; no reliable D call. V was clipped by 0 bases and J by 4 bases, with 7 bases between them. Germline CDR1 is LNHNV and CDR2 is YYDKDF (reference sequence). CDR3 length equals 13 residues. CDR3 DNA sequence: TGTGCCACCAGCAGAGATCGTCGGTACGAGCAGTACTTC. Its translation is CATSRDRRYEQYF.

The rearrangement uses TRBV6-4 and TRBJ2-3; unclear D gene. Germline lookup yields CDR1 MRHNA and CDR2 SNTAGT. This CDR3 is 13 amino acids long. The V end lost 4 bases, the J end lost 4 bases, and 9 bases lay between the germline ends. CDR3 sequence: CASSASTADTQYF. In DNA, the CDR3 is TGTGCCAGCAGTGCGAGTACCGCAGATACGCAGTATTTT.

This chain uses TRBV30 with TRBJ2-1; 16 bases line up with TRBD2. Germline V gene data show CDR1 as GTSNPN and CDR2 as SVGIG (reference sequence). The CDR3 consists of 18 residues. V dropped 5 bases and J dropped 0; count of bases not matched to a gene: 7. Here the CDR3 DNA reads TGTGCCTGGGGTGGGGGACTAGCGGGAGGGGCCTCCTACAATGAGCAGTTCTTC. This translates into CAWGGGLAGGASYNEQFF.

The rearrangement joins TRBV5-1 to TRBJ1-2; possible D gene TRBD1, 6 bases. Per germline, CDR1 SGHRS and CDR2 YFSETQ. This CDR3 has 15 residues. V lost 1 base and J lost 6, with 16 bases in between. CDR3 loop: CASSLLDSNRDGYTF. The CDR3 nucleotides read TGCGCCAGCAGCTTGTTGGACAGCAACCGAGATGGCTACACCTTC.

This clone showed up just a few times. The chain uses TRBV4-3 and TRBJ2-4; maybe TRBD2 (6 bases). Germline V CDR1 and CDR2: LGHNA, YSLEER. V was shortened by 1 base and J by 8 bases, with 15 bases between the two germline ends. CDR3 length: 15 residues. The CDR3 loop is CASSQGYGGGYIQYF. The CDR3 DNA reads TGCGCCAGCAGCCAAGGGTACGGGGGTGGCTACATTCAGTACTTC.

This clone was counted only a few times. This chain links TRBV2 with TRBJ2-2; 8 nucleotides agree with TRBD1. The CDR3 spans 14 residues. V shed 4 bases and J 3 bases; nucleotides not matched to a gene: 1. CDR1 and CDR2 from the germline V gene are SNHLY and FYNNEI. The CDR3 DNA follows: TGTGCCAGCAGTGCCAGGGGGCACACCGGGGAGCTGTTTTTT. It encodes CASSARGHTGELFF.

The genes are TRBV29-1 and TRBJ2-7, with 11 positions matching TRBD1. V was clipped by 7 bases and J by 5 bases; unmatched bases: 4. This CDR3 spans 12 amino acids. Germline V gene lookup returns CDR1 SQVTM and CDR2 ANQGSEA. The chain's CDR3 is CSGGQGADEQYF. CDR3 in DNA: TGCAGCGGTGGACAGGGGGCAGACGAGCAGTACTTC.

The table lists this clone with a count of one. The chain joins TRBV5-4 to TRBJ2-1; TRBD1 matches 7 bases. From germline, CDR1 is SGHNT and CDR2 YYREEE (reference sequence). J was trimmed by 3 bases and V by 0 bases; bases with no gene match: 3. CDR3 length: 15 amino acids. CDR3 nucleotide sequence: TGTGCCAGCAGCTTGGACAGGGGCGTCTACAATGAGCAGTTCTTC. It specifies CASSLDRGVYNEQFF. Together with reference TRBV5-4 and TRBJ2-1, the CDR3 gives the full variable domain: ETGVTQSPTHLIKTRGQQVTLRCSSQSGHNTVSWYQQALGQGPQFIFQYYREEENGRGNFPPRFSGLQFPNYSSELNVNALELDDSALYLCASSLDRGVYNEQFFGPGTRLTVL.

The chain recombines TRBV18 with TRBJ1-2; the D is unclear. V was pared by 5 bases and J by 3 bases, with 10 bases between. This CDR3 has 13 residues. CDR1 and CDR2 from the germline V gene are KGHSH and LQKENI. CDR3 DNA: TGTGCCAGCTCAACGGACGGGGACTATGGCTACACCTTC. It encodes CASSTDGDYGYTF.

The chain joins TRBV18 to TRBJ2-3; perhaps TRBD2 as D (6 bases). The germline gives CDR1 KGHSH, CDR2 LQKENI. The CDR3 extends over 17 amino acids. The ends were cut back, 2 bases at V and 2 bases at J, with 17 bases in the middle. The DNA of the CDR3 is TGTGCCAGCTCACCAACACGAGCGGGCACTAACACAGATACGCAGTATTTT. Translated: CASSPTRAGTNTDTQYF.

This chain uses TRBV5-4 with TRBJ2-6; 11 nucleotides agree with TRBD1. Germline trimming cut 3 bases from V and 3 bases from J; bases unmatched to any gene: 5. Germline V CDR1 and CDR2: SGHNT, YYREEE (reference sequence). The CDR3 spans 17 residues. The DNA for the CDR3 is TGTGCCAGCAGCTGGGACAGGGGGAAGTATGGGGCCAACGTCCTGACTTTC. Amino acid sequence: CASSWDRGKYGANVLTF.

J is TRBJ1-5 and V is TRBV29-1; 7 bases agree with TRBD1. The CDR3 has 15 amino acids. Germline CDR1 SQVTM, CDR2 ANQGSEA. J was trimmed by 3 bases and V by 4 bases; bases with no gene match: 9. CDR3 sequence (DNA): TGCAGCGTTGCTTTCGCAGGGGGTGACAATCAGCCCCAGCATTTT. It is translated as CSVAFAGGDNQPQHF. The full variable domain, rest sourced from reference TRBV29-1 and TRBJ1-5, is SAVISQKPSRDICQRGTSLTIQCQVDSQVTMMFWYRQQPGQSLTLIATANQGSEATYESGFVIDKFPISRPNLTFSTLTVSNMSPEDSSIYLCSVAFAGGDNQPQHFGDGTRLSIL.

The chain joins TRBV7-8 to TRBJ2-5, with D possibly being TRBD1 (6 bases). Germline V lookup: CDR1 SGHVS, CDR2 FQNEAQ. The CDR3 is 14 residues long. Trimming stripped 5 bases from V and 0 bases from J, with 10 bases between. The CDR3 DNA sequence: TGTGCCAGCAGCCCACGGACAGACCAAGAGACCCAGTACTTC. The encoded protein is CASSPRTDQETQYF.

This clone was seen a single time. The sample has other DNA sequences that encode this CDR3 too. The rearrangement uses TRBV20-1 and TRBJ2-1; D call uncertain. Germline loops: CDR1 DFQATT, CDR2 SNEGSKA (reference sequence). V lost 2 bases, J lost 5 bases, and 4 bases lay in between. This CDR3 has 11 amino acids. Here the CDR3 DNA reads TGCAGTGCTAGACGGGACAATGAGCAGTTCTTC. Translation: CSARRDNEQFF.

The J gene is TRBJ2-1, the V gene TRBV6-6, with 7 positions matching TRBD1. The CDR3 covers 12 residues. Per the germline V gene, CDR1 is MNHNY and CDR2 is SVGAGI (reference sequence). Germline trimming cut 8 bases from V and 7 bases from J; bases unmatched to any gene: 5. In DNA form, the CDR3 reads TGTGCCAGCGCGCTACAGGGGAATGAGCAGTTCTTC. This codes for CASALQGNEQFF.

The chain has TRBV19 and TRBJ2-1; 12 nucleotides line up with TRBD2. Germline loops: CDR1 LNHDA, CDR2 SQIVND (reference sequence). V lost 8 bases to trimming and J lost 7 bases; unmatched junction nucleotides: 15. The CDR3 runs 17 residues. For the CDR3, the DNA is TGTGCCAGTCGTGGGCTAGCGGGAGGGCCGGTATTGAATGAGCAGTTCTTC. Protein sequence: CASRGLAGGPVLNEQFF.

The CDR3 region is CASTLAGNTDTQYF. In DNA form, the CDR3 reads TGTGCCAGTACGCTAGCGGGAAACACAGATACGCAGTATTTT. V is TRBV19 and J is TRBJ2-3; the match to TRBD2 covers 9 bases. CDR1 is LNHDA, CDR2 SQIVND, per germline (reference sequence). The trim removed 7 bases at V and 2 bases at J, leaving 4 bases unmatched. The CDR3 length is 14 residues. Full variable domain (outside the CDR3, taken from reference TRBV19 and TRBJ2-3): DGGITQSPKYLFRKEGQNVTLSCEQNLNHDAMYWYRQDPGQGLRLIYYSQIVNDFQKGDIAEGYSVSREKKESFPLTVTSAQKNPTAFYLCASTLAGNTDTQYFGPGTRLTVL.

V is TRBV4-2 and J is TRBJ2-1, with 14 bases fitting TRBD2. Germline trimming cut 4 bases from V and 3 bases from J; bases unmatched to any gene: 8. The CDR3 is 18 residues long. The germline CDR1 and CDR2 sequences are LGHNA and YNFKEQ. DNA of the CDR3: TGTGCCAGCAGCCCCGGGACTAGCGGGAGTTACGACTACAATGAGCAGTTCTTC. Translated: CASSPGTSGSYDYNEQFF.

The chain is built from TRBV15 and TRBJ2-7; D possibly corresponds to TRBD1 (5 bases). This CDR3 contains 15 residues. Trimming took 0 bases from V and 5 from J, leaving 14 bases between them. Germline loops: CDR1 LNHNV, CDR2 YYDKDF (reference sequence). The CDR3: CATSRDGQGGNEQYF. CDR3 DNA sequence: TGTGCCACCAGCAGAGATGGGCAGGGTGGAAACGAGCAGTACTTC.

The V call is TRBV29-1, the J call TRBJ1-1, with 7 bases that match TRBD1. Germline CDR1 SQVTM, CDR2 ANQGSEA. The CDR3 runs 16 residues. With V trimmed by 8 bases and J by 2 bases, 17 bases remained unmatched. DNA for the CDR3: TGCAGCACAATAGGGGGCCGGGCTACTCTAAACACTGAAGCTTTCTTT. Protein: CSTIGGRATLNTEAFF.

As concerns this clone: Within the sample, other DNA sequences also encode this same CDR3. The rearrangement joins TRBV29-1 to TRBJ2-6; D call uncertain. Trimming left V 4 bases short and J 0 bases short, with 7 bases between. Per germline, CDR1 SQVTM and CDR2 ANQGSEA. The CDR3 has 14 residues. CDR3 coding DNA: TGCAGCGTTGTCTCCGGCTCTGGGGCCAACGTCCTGACTTTC. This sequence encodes CSVVSGSGANVLTF.

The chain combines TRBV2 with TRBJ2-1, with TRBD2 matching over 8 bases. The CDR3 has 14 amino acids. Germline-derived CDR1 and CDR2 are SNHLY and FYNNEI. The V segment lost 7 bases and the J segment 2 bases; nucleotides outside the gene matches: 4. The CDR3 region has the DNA TGTGCCAGCACTGAGCGGGAGCCCTACAATGAGCAGTTCTTC. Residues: CASTEREPYNEQFF.